These 25 T cell receptor beta chains came from one sample sequenced in a study of T-cell reconstitution after alpha-beta-depleted transplantation in children. It was with unique molecular identifiers that the TCRbeta library was prepared. Each CDR3 protein gets one entry after TCRdb re-called the PCR reads with MiXCR. The sample lists some 200,000 distinct CDR3 sequences; roughly 6.6% were seen once. The sample consisted of PBMCs, taken before TCRalphabeta/CD19-depleted stem cell transplant. Receptors originate from a boy between 2 and 10 years old with acute lymphoblastic leukemia, due to receive a stem cell transplant.

This clonotype was seen ten or more times. The rearrangement links TRBV6-2 or TRBV6-3 to TRBJ2-3, with D hard to call. Per the germline V gene, CDR1 is MNHEY and CDR2 is SVGEGT. This CDR3 is 11 amino acids long. The ends were cut back, 4 bases at V and 10 bases at J, with 9 bases in the middle. CDR3 nucleotides: TGTGCCAGCAGTTCTCCCCTCGCGCAGTATTTT. This translates into CASSSPLAQYF.

The rearrangement links TRBV28 to TRBJ1-1; D is undetermined. V gave up 3 bases and J gave up 4 bases, with 12 bases separating them. Germline V gene lookup returns CDR1 MDHEN and CDR2 SYDVKM. The CDR3 consists of 14 residues. The CDR3 region is CASSFPGISTEAFF. The CDR3 region has the DNA TGTGCCAGCAGTTTCCCGGGGATAAGCACTGAAGCTTTCTTT.

This clonotype was seen ten or more times. This rearrangement joins TRBV11-3 to TRBJ1-1; D gene ambiguous. Germline assignment: CDR1 SGHNT and CDR2 YENEEA. The V end was cut by 3 bases, the J end by 2 bases, with 7 bases between. This CDR3 is 13 amino acids long. Written as DNA, the CDR3 is TGTGCCAGCAGCTTCCGATCCAACACTGAAGCTTTCTTT. As protein: CASSFRSNTEAFF.

The sample holds many counts of this clonotype. The rearrangement uses TRBV28 and TRBJ2-7; D remains ambiguous. The CDR3 runs to 12 residues. Trimming took off 4 bases at V and 3 bases at J, with 7 bases between the two ends. Germline V gene lookup returns CDR1 MDHEN and CDR2 SYDVKM. The CDR3 sequence is CASSYPFYEQYF. The CDR3 DNA reads TGTGCCAGCAGTTATCCCTTCTACGAGCAGTACTTC.

This clonotype has at least ten counts. This rearrangement joins TRBV7-8 to TRBJ2-1, with D tentatively TRBD2 (5 bases). This CDR3 has 14 amino acids. Germline V gene sequence: CDR1 SGHVS, CDR2 FQNEAQ. The V gene lost 4 bases and the J gene lost 7 bases, with 14 bases spanning the gap. This CDR3 reads CASSWPRRSNEQFF. The CDR3 DNA reads as TGTGCCAGCAGCTGGCCCAGGAGGTCTAATGAGCAGTTCTTC.

Many counts were recorded for this clonotype. The chain couples TRBV7-2 to TRBJ2-1; 9 nucleotides align to TRBD2. Trimming removed 7 bases from V and 9 bases from J; junction bases left unmatched: 16. Germline CDR1 and CDR2: SGHTA and FQGNSA. The CDR3 has 16 residues. CDR3 in amino acids: CASTPNHAGGLGEQFF. The CDR3 DNA is TGTGCCAGCACCCCAAACCATGCGGGGGGGCTGGGTGAGCAGTTCTTC.

This clonotype came up many times. The chain is built from TRBV12-5 and TRBJ2-3; D remains unclear. The CDR3 loop spans 12 amino acids. The germline V gene has CDR1 LGHNT and CDR2 FRNRAP. V dropped 0 bases and J dropped 5 bases, with 3 bases sitting between them. The CDR3 sequence: CASGLVLDTQYF. The CDR3 DNA follows: TGTGCTAGTGGTTTGGTACTAGATACGCAGTATTTT.

Only a few counts were recorded for this clonotype. The chain links TRBV9 to TRBJ1-3; D gene ambiguous. This CDR3 has 17 amino acids. Germline loops: CDR1 SGDLS, CDR2 YYNGEE. Trimming pared 0 bases from V and 4 bases from J, leaving 17 bases between. This CDR3 is CASSVGFSGIVGNTIYF. The CDR3 DNA is TGTGCCAGCAGCGTAGGGTTTTCGGGGATTGTGGGAAACACCATATATTTT.

Many counts were recorded for this clonotype. The chain recombines TRBV5-1 with TRBJ1-2; D perhaps matches TRBD1 (5 bases). Germline loops: CDR1 SGHRS, CDR2 YFSETQ. The CDR3 is made up of 15 amino acids. V dropped 3 bases and J dropped 7 bases, with 19 bases sitting between them. CDR3 loop: CASSSDGSRVSGYTF. The CDR3 DNA sequence: TGCGCCAGCAGCTCGGATGGTTCCAGGGTGTCTGGCTACACCTTC.

This clonotype was counted between two and nine times. The chain recombines TRBV15 with TRBJ2-6; 10 bases align to TRBD1. The V segment lost 2 bases and the J segment 4 bases; nucleotides outside the gene matches: 11. The CDR3 runs to 19 residues. Germline assignment: CDR1 LNHNV and CDR2 YYDKDF (reference sequence). CDR3 in DNA: TGTGCCACCAGCAGAACTCCCCGGGACAGGGGAGCCGGGGCCAACGTCCTGACTTTC. This encodes CATSRTPRDRGAGANVLTF.

This clonotype was seen more than once but under ten times. The rearrangement uses TRBV7-2 and TRBJ2-4; possible D gene TRBD2, 6 bases. In germline, CDR1 is SGHTA, CDR2 FQGNSA. This CDR3 spans 16 amino acids. The ends were cut back, 4 bases at V and 0 bases at J, with 13 bases in the middle. The DNA for the CDR3 is TGTGCCAGCAGCTCCCCGGGACTCTTAGCCAAAAACATTCAGTACTTC. Translated, it gives CASSSPGLLAKNIQYF.

This clonotype has a count of ten or more. The genes are TRBV28 and TRBJ2-3, with TRBD2 matching over 7 bases. Germline CDR1 is MDHEN and CDR2 is SYDVKM. V trimming: 1 base; J trimming: 1 base; junction bases outside the gene matches: 5. The CDR3 consists of 16 residues. CDR3 nucleotides: TGTGCCAGCAGTTTATTCGGGGGGACCCGCACAGATACGCAGTATTTT. Translating gives CASSLFGGTRTDTQYF. Together with reference TRBV28 and TRBJ2-3, the CDR3 gives the full variable domain: DVKVTQSSRYLVKRTGEKVFLECVQDMDHENMFWYRQDPGLGLRLIYFSYDVKMKEKGDIPEGYSVSREKKERFSLILESASTNQTSMYLCASSLFGGTRTDTQYFGPGTRLTVL.

This clonotype showed up many times. The chain has TRBV5-1 and TRBJ2-7; 11 bases match TRBD1. The CDR3 runs to 14 residues. Germline lookup yields CDR1 SGHRS and CDR2 YFSETQ. J was trimmed by 6 bases and V by 2 bases; bases with no gene match: 4. The CDR3 spells CASSLWTGGAEQYF. In nucleotides, the CDR3 is TGCGCCAGCAGCTTATGGACAGGGGGCGCCGAGCAGTACTTC.

This clonotype was seen repeatedly, ten times or more. V is TRBV9 and J is TRBJ2-3; 8 nucleotides align to TRBD1. This CDR3 spans 16 amino acids. V lost 4 bases, J lost 2 bases, and 9 bases stayed unmatched. Germline V gene sequence: CDR1 SGDLS, CDR2 YYNGEE. The CDR3 region has the DNA TGTGCCAGCAGCACGAGACAGGGGTCAAACACAGATACGCAGTATTTT. Translation: CASSTRQGSNTDTQYF.

This clonotype was picked up many times. The rearrangement links TRBV29-1 to TRBJ2-1, with 9 bases lining up with TRBD2. Germline lookup yields CDR1 SQVTM and CDR2 ANQGSEA. This CDR3 region has 14 residues. The V segment lost 6 bases and the J segment 4 bases; nucleotides outside the gene matches: 7. The CDR3 sequence: CSVALAGPYNEQFF. CDR3 nucleotide sequence: TGCAGCGTCGCACTAGCGGGCCCTTACAATGAGCAGTTCTTC.

This clonotype was counted ten times or more. The rearrangement joins TRBV10-3 to TRBJ2-1, with D perhaps matching TRBD2 (6 bases). With 4 bases removed from V and 0 bases from J, the gap between germline ends came to 16 bases. CDR1 is ENHRY and CDR2 is SYGVKD in the germline V gene. This CDR3 spans 17 amino acids. CDR3 DNA: TGTGCCATCAGTGGGTCACGTAGCGGAAGCTCCTACAATGAGCAGTTCTTC. It specifies CAISGSRSGSSYNEQFF.

This clonotype was counted ten times or more. V is TRBV20-1 and J is TRBJ2-3, with a tentative D call TRBD1 (6 bases). The germline CDR1 and CDR2 sequences are DFQATT and SNEGSKA (reference sequence). This CDR3 comprises 12 residues. V gave up 0 bases and J gave up 9 bases, with 10 bases separating them. CDR3 bases: TGCAGTGCTAGAGAGGGGGCTGGAACGCAGTATTTT. Translation: CSAREGAGTQYF.

This clonotype showed up many times. The chain joins TRBV5-1 to TRBJ2-7, with 10 bases matching TRBD1. CDR1 and CDR2 from the germline V gene are SGHRS and YFSETQ. The CDR3 loop spans 14 amino acids. With V trimmed by 1 base and J by 7 bases, 5 bases remained unmatched. The CDR3 sequence: CASSLKDRGEEQYF. DNA for the CDR3: TGCGCCAGCAGCTTGAAGGACAGGGGGGAAGAGCAGTACTTC.

The J gene is TRBJ2-1, the V gene TRBV3-1; 9 bases map to TRBD2. With 0 bases clipped from V and 7 bases from J, the junction kept 13 bases outside the gene matches. Germline CDR1 is LGHDT and CDR2 is YNNKEL (reference sequence). The CDR3 is 18 residues long. CDR3 sequence (DNA): TGTGCCAGCAGCCAAGATTACCCGCGGGAGGGTGATGGGAATGAGCAGTTCTTC. Translating it yields CASSQDYPREGDGNEQFF.

About this clonotype: At one end the junction does not follow the germline gene, possibly because of a read error. This chain connects TRBV12-3 or TRBV12-4 to TRBJ2-5; 7 bases are shared with TRBD1. This CDR3 is built from 12 residues. Here the CDR3 DNA reads TGTGCCAGCAGGTCAGGGGGTTTGGAAACCCACTTC. Its translation: CASRSGGLETHF.

In this sample, this clonotype turned up many times. The J gene is TRBJ2-5, the V gene TRBV20-1, with D possibly being TRBD2 (6 bases). The CDR3 covers 13 residues. From germline, CDR1 is DFQATT and CDR2 SNEGSKA (reference sequence). The V gene lost 1 base and the J gene lost 5 bases, with 11 bases spanning the gap. CDR3 protein: CSARGEAGETQYF. CDR3 DNA: TGCAGTGCTAGAGGGGAGGCCGGGGAGACCCAGTACTTC.

This clonotype was recorded many times. V is TRBV20-1 and J is TRBJ2-2; TRBD2 aligns across 9 bases. Looked up from germline, CDR1 is DFQATT and CDR2 is SNEGSKA (reference sequence). The CDR3 is 15 amino acids. J gave up 1 base and V 4 bases, and 4 bases lay outside the gene matches. The CDR3 reads CSATLAGENTGELFF. DNA for the CDR3: TGCAGTGCTACTTTAGCGGGGGAGAACACCGGGGAGCTGTTTTTT.

In this sample, this clonotype turned up many times. The V gene is TRBV12-3 or TRBV12-4, the J gene TRBJ2-2, with D possibly called TRBD1 or TRBD2 (6 bases each). The CDR3 is made up of 15 amino acids. V lost 1 base and J lost 5, with 11 bases in between. DNA for the CDR3: TGTGCCAGCAGTTTAGAGGGGGAGGAAACCGGGGAGCTGTTTTTT. It yields the protein CASSLEGEETGELFF.

This clonotype has ten or more counts. CDR3 amino acids: CAISEGEPWTQYF. CDR3 DNA: TGTGCCATCAGTGAAGGGGAACCCTGGACCCAGTACTTC. The rearrangement links TRBV10-3 to TRBJ2-5; the D gene is possibly TRBD1 (5 bases). The V gene's germline CDR1 is ENHRY and CDR2 SYGVKD. This CDR3 region has 13 residues. With 3 bases removed from V and 7 bases from J, the gap between germline ends came to 12 bases.

This clonotype was seen repeatedly, ten times or more. This chain connects TRBV5-1 to TRBJ2-1, with 8 bases identical to TRBD1. CDR3 size: 14 residues. V was clipped by 3 bases and J by 6 bases; unmatched bases: 5. Germline values: CDR1 SGHRS, CDR2 YFSETQ. Here the CDR3 DNA reads TGCGCCAGCAGCTCTGGACAGGGTTCCAATGAGCAGTTCTTC. It encodes CASSSGQGSNEQFF.